The clone carrying this TCR beta chain was observed a handful of times. Antigen: not known. The data stem from a study of identical twins. TCRdb itself ran the 5' RACE reads through MiXCR, one entry per CDR3 protein. The profile shows roughly 1,500,000 distinct CDR3 sequences, about 31% of them singletons. CDR1 MDHEN and CDR2 SYDVKM come from the germline V gene. Trimming pared 2 bases from V and 6 bases from J, leaving 12 bases between. The length of the CDR3 is 14 residues. Study-wide findings and caveats: Analyses based on zero insertions could be partly confounded by invariant MAIT and iNKT cells.

The V gene is TRBV28, the J gene TRBJ2-3; D is possibly TRBD1 (5 bases). Sequenced input: cord blood. The clonotype was recovered from a newborn girl in good health. The CDR3 nucleotides read TGTGCCAGCAGTTTAGAGCAGGGTGGGGATACGCAGTATTTT. Translating it yields CASSLEQGGDTQYF.